Listed below are T cell receptor beta chains from one sample, sequenced in a study of spatial heterogeneity in lung cancer. TCRdb analysed the 5' RACE reads with MiXCR anew, one entry per CDR3 protein. The sample contains nearly 50,000 distinct CDR3 sequences, 7.5% to 8% of which appear only once. The source material was PBMCs, sampled at surgery. These receptors were collected from a female donor with early-stage non-small cell lung cancer. Both conserved end residues are part of each CDR3. The D gene is left open where the match is weak. Where a row states a size, it is once, few, many or the class of an expanded clone; other rows omit it.

D	V	size	J	DNA	CDR3
-	TRBV10-2	-	TRBJ1-4	TGCGCCAGCAGTGGCGGTAACTCCGTGTTTTTT	CASSGGNSVFF
TRBD1	TRBV7-9	-	TRBJ1-1	TGTGCCAGCAGCTTAGTTGGGCGGACAGGTACATTTGAAGCTTTCTTT	CASSLVGRTGTFEAFF
TRBD2	TRBV7-8	-	TRBJ2-3	TGTGCCAGCAGCTTTGCTAGCGGGGTCACAGATACGCAGTATTTT	CASSFASGVTDTQYF
-	TRBV6-1	-	TRBJ1-2	TGTGCCAGCAGTCTTATTGAACGGGCTGTAAACTTC	CASSLIERAVNF
-	TRBV28	many	TRBJ2-3	TGTGCCAGCAGTTTACTCGGCAGGGGGGACACAGATACGCAGTATTTT	CASSLLGRGDTDTQYF
-	TRBV6-2/TRBV6-3	-	TRBJ1-1	TGTGCCAGCAGTTACTCCGGCAAGGGGGGGAGCACTGAAGCTTTCTTT	CASSYSGKGGSTEAFF
-	TRBV7-2	many	TRBJ1-1	TGTGCCAGCAGCTTAGGGACAAGGAGGGAAGCTTTCTTT	CASSLGTRREAFF
-	TRBV7-6	-	TRBJ2-5	TGTGCCAGCAGCGCTGTGAACGTGAACCAAGAGACCCAGTACTTC	CASSAVNVNQETQYF
TRBD1	TRBV7-2	many	TRBJ1-5	TGTGCCAGCAGCACGGACAGGTTTCAGCCCCAGCATTTT	CASSTDRFQPQHF
-	TRBV28	many	TRBJ1-6	TGTGCCAGCAGTCCTCCAGACTCTAATTCACCCCTCCACTTT	CASSPPDSNSPLHF
-	TRBV7-2	few	TRBJ2-7	TGTGCCAGCAGCCCGGACAGGAGGGACGAGCAGTACTTC	CASSPDRRDEQYF
-	TRBV4-1	few	TRBJ2-7	TGCGCCAGCAGCCAGGCCGTGAACTACGAGCAGTACTTC	CASSQAVNYEQYF
-	TRBV29-1	-	TRBJ2-5	TGCAGCGTTGACCTAGCGAGGGGTGAGACCCAGTACTTC	CSVDLARGETQYF
-	TRBV9	many	TRBJ1-5	TGTGCCAGCAGCGTAGGGTCAGGGATCGGCAATCAGCCCCAGCATTTT	CASSVGSGIGNQPQHF
-	TRBV19	many	TRBJ2-6	TGTGCCAGTCTCGGTGGGGTAGCCAACGTCCTGACTTTC	CASLGGVANVLTF
-	TRBV19	few	TRBJ1-2	TGTGCCAGTAGTACGCGACAGACAGTTAACTATGGCTACACCTTC	CASSTRQTVNYGYTF
-	TRBV29-1	-	TRBJ1-4	TGCAGCGTTGGAGTAAGGGGTACTGCAACTAATGAAAAACTGTTTTTT	CSVGVRGTATNEKLFF
TRBD2	TRBV6-6	many	TRBJ2-1	TGTGCCAGCAGTTACCCAGGCGCGGGGGGAAACTACAATGAGCAGTTCTTC	CASSYPGAGGNYNEQFF
-	TRBV20-1	-	TRBJ2-2	TGCAGTGCTAGAGATTCGTTGAGCGTCTCGAACACCGGGGAGCTGTTTTTT	CSARDSLSVSNTGELFF
TRBD1	TRBV5-5	-	TRBJ2-3	TGTGCCAGCAGCTTGGGAGACAGGGGACCGCGCGCAGATACGCAGTATTTT	CASSLGDRGPRADTQYF
-	TRBV6-2/TRBV6-3	many	TRBJ2-6	TGTGCCAGCAGTTACGGAGGACACCTACACTCTGGGGCCAACGTCCTGACTTTC	CASSYGGHLHSGANVLTF
TRBD2	TRBV29-1	many	TRBJ2-5	TGCAGCGTGGGGGGGATGGAGACCCAGTACTTC	CSVGGMETQYF
-	TRBV11-2	-	TRBJ2-2	TGTGCCAGCAGCTTACTTCCGGGACACAACACCGGGGAGCTGTTTTTT	CASSLLPGHNTGELFF
-	TRBV2	few	TRBJ2-2	TGTGCCAGCAGTGAACCTAGGACAGTCACCGGGGAGCTGTTTTTT	CASSEPRTVTGELFF
-	TRBV5-1	few	TRBJ1-1	TGCGCCAGCAGCTTCTCCCCGCCTAACACTGAAGCTTTCTTT	CASSFSPPNTEAFF
TRBD2	TRBV4-3	many	TRBJ2-2	TGCGCCAGCAGCCGACTAGCGGGGGGGCCAGGCGGGGAGCTGTTTTTT	CASSRLAGGPGGELFF
-	TRBV19	-	TRBJ1-4	TGTGCCAGTAGTCCCAGACATTTAACTAATGAAAAACTGTTTTTT	CASSPRHLTNEKLFF
-	TRBV20-1	-	TRBJ1-2	TGCAGTGCTAGAGATTCCCCTGTACGGTCTGGCTACACCTTC	CSARDSPVRSGYTF
-	TRBV20-1	many	TRBJ2-5	TGCAGTGCAGCTGGAGGAGGGGGTAACCAAGAGACCCAGTACTTC	CSAAGGGGNQETQYF
TRBD2	TRBV12-3/TRBV12-4	few	TRBJ2-1	TGTGCCAGCCTCCTAGCGGGGATGGGCAATGAGCAGTTCTTC	CASLLAGMGNEQFF
-	TRBV9	-	TRBJ1-2	TGTGCCAGCAGGAGATATCCCGTCCAGGGGTTCTATGGCTACACCTTC	CASRRYPVQGFYGYTF
-	TRBV20-1	many	TRBJ1-3	TGCAGTGCTAGGCGGGGAAATACTGGAAACACCATATATTTT	CSARRGNTGNTIYF
-	TRBV7-9	-	TRBJ1-1	TGTGCCAGCAGCTTGATGTCGGGACAGAACACTGAAGCTTTCTTT	CASSLMSGQNTEAFF
-	TRBV7-2	-	TRBJ2-2	TGTGCCAGCAGCTGGGCTGTTCGGGGCACCGGGGAGCTGTTTTTT	CASSWAVRGTGELFF
-	TRBV6-4	-	TRBJ1-1	TGTGCCAGCAGTGCTACTTGGGGACTGAACACTGAAGCTTTCTTT	CASSATWGLNTEAFF
-	TRBV20-1	few	TRBJ1-2	TGCAGTGCTAGTCGGGGGCTGGGTGGCTACACCTTC	CSASRGLGGYTF
-	TRBV19	-	TRBJ2-2	TGTGCCAGTAGGACTACAGAGGGCCGAGGAACCGGGGAGCTGTTTTTT	CASRTTEGRGTGELFF
-	TRBV6-1	-	TRBJ2-3	TGTGCCAGCAGTGAATTACTTGGGACGGGGACAGATACGCAGTATTTT	CASSELLGTGTDTQYF
-	TRBV3-1	few	TRBJ2-3	TGTGCCAGCAGCTCCCTAGGGGATACGCAGTATTTT	CASSSLGDTQYF
-	TRBV7-8	many	TRBJ2-2	TGTGCCAGCAGCTCAGCGCCTACCGGGGAGCTGTTTTTT	CASSSAPTGELFF
-	TRBV5-8	many	TRBJ1-2	TGTGCCAGCAGCTTCTTCTCATTCAACTATGGCTACACCTTC	CASSFFSFNYGYTF
-	TRBV4-3	few	TRBJ1-2	TGCGCCAGCAGCCAAAGATCCCCCCCACTACGAACCAACTATGGCTACACCTTC	CASSQRSPPLRTNYGYTF
TRBD2	TRBV7-3	-	TRBJ2-3	TGTGCCAGCGGCCCGGGACTAGCCTCAGATACGCAGTATTTT	CASGPGLASDTQYF
TRBD2	TRBV20-1	many	TRBJ2-3	TGCAGTGCTAGAGACGCGGTAGGACTAGTTCCAGATACGCAGTATTTT	CSARDAVGLVPDTQYF
TRBD2	TRBV9	many	TRBJ2-1	TGTGCCAGCAGCGTAGGAGCGGGGCCAGGAGGTGAGCAGTTCTTC	CASSVGAGPGGEQFF